The clone carrying this TCR beta chain was detected once. The data were taken from a study of blood T cell repertoires in COVID-19. Germline V CDR1 and CDR2: SGHAT, FQNNGV. The CDR3 has 16 amino acids. Trimming took 4 bases from V and 0 from J; bases not matched to a gene: 9. Repertoires were generated with immunoSEQ multiplex PCR, while TCRdb's copy carries only in-frame clones and drops some. The sample consists of fewer than 50,000 clones, over 85% of them appearing once. The chain is built from TRBV11-2 and TRBJ2-7; 7 bases fit TRBD2. This sequence originates from a man aged 45-60 years with COVID-19, enrolled during active disease. Sequencing was done on a sample of peripheral blood. The CDR3 region is CASSYSKRGRSYEQYF. CDR3 in DNA: TGTGCCAGCAGCTATAGTAAGCGGGGCCGCTCCTACGAGCAGTACTTC.